This T cell receptor beta chain was sequenced for a study of cytomegalovirus exposure and HLA in healthy donors. Overall study: One earlier analysis, a look at 180 million or so T cells, found some 100 million unique TCR beta sequences.

The study ran its PCR with 60 Vbeta and 13 Jbeta primers. Sequencing was performed with immunoSEQ multiplex PCR; in TCRdb, only in-frame clones are kept and a portion is missing. The table has approximately 160,000 clones, under 80% seen once. Regarding this clone: Its antigen is as yet unknown.

The germline V gene has CDR1 SEHNR and CDR2 FQNEAQ (reference sequence). The CDR3 has 15 residues. Trimming removed 5 bases from V and 4 bases from J; junction bases left unmatched: 8. Study observations and caveats: In a later analysis, a missense DCLRE1C variant was linked to TCR beta V- and J-gene trimming. The study designated 164 TCR beta chains cytomegalovirus-associated.

Sequenced input: PBMCs. The gene calls are TRBV7-9 and TRBJ1-1; 9 bases line up with TRBD1. This sequence originates from a woman aged 50 to 60 in good health and CMV-seropositive. The CDR3 sequence is CASSLQQGAVTEAFF. In DNA, the CDR3 is TGTGCCAGCAGCCTCCAACAGGGGGCGGTCACTGAAGCTTTCTTT.